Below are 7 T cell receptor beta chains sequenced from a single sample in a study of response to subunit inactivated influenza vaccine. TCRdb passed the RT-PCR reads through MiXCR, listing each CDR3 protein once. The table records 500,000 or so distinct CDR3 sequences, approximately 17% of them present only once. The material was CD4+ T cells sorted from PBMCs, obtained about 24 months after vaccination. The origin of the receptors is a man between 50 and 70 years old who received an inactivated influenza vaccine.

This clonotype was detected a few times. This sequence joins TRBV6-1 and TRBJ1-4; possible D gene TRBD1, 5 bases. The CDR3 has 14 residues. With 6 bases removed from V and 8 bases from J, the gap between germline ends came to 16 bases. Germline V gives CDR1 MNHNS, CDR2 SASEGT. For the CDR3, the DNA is TGTGCCAGCAGAGGTGGTGTGGGGCGCGAAAAACTGTTTTTT. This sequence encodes CASRGGVGREKLFF.

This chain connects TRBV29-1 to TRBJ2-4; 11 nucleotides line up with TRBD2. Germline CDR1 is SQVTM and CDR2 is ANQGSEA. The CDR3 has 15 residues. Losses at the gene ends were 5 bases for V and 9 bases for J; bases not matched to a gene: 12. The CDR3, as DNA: TGCAGCGTTACCGGTAGCGGGAGGGGCGGGAGCATTCAGTACTTC. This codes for CSVTGSGRGGSIQYF.

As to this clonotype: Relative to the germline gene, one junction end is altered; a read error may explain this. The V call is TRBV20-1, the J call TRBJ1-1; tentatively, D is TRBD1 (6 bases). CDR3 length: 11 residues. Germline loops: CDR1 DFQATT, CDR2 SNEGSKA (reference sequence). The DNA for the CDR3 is TGCAGTGCTAGAGATAGGCGGACAGCGGCCTTT. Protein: CSARDRRTAAF.

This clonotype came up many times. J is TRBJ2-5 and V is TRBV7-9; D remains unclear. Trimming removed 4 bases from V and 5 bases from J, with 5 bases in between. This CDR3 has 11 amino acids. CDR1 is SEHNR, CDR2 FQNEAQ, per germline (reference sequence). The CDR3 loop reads CASSSFETQYF. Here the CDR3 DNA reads TGTGCCAGCAGCTCATTCGAGACCCAGTACTTC. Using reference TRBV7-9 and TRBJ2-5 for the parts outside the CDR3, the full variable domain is DTGVSQNPRHKITKRGQNVTFRCDPISEHNRLYWYRQTLGQGPEFLTYFQNEAQLEKSRLLSDRFSAERPKGSFSTLEIQRTEQGDSAMYLCASSSFETQYFGPGTRLLVL.

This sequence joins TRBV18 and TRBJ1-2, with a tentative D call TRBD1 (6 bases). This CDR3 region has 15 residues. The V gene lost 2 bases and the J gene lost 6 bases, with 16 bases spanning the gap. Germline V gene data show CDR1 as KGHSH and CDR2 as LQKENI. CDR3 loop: CASSPFDRPLDGYTF. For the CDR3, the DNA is TGTGCCAGCTCACCATTCGACAGGCCATTAGATGGCTACACCTTC.

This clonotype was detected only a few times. This CDR3 reads CASSLLQPWYGYTF. In DNA, the CDR3 is TGTGCCAGCAGCTTGCTACAGCCTTGGTATGGCTACACCTTC. The V gene is TRBV5-8, the J gene TRBJ1-2; no firm D call. V lost 1 base, J lost 5 bases, and 12 bases lay in between. There are 14 residues in the CDR3. Germline V gives CDR1 SGHTS, CDR2 YDEGEE.

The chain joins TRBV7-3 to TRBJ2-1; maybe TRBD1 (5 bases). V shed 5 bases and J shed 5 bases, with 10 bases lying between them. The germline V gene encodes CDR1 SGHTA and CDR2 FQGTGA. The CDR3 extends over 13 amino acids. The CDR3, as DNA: TGTGCCAGCAGCAAAGACAGAAACAATGAGCAGTTCTTC. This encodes CASSKDRNNEQFF.